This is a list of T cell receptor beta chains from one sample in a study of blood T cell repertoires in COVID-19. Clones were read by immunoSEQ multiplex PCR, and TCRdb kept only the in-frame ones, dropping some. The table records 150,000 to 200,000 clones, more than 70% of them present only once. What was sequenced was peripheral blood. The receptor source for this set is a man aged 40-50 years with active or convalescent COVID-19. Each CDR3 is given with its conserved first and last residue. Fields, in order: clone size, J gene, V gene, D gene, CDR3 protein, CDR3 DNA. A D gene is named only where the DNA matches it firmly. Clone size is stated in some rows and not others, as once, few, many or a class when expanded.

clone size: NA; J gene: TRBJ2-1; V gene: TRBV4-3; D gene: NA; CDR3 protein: CASSRLDSPSYNEQFF; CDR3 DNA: TGCGCCAGCAGCAGACTCGACAGTCCCTCCTACAATGAGCAGTTCTTC
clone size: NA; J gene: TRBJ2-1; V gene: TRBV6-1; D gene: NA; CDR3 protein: CASSEIGPNEQFF; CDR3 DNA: TGTGCCAGCAGTGAAATTGGCCCCAATGAGCAGTTCTTC
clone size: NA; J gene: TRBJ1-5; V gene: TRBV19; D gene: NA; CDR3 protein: CASSREGTRVEPQHF; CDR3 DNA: TGTGCCAGTAGTAGGGAGGGGACGAGGGTTGAGCCCCAGCATTTT
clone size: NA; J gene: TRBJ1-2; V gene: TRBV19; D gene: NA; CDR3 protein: CASSNGFSSYGYTF; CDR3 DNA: TGTGCCAGTAGTAATGGCTTTTCCAGCTATGGCTACACCTTC
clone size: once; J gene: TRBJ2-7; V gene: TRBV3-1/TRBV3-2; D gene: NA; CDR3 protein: CASSHSGYSYEQYF; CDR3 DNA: TGTGCCAGCAGCCATTCGGGTTACTCCTACGAGCAGTACTTC
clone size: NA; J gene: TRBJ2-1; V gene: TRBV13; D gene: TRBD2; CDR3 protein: CASSLSTASGVYNEQFF; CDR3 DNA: TGTGCCAGCAGCTTATCCACAGCTAGCGGGGTGTACAATGAGCAGTTCTTC
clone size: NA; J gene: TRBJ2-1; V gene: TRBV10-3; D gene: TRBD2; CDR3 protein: CAISLSQETSGFNEQFF; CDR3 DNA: TGTGCCATCAGTTTGAGTCAGGAGACTAGCGGGTTTAATGAGCAGTTCTTC
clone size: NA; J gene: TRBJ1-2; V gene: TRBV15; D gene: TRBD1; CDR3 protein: CATSPRQGSYGYTF; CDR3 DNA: TGTGCCACCAGCCCGCGACAGGGGAGCTATGGCTACACCTTC
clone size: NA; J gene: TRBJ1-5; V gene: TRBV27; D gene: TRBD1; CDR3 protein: CASSPGQGNQPQHF; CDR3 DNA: TGTGCCAGCAGCCCGGGACAGGGAAATCAGCCCCAGCATTTT
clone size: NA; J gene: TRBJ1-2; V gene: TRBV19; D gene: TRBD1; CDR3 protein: CASSATGQGDSTYGYTF; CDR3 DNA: TGTGCCAGTAGTGCCACGGGACAGGGGGATAGCACCTATGGCTACACCTTC
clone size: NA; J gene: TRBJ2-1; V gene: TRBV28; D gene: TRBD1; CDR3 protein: CASSTYGTGGHEQFF; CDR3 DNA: TGTGCCAGCAGCACCTACGGGACAGGGGGCCACGAGCAGTTCTTC
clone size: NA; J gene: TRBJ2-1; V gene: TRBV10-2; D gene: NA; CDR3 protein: CASSGKLGNEQFF; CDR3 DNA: TGCGCCAGCAGTGGGAAACTAGGGAATGAGCAGTTCTTC
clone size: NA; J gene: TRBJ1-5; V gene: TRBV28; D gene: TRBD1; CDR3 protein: CASRQGQGAASRHNQPQHF; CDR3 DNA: TGTGCCAGTAGGCAGGGACAGGGGGCCGCAAGCCGGCACAATCAGCCCCAGCATTTT
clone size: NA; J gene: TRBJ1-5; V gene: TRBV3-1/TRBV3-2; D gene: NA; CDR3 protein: CASGGRGNQPQHF; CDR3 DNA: TGTGCCAGCGGAGGTCGGGGCAATCAGCCCCAGCATTTT
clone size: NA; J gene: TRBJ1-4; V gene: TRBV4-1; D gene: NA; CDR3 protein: CASSQGAPALREKLFF; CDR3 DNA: TGCGCCAGCAGCCAAGGGGCCCCGGCCCTCAGGGAAAAACTGTTTTTT
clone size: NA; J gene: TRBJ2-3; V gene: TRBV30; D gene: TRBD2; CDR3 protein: CAWNPGGLDTQYF; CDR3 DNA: TGTGCCTGGAATCCGGGGGGGCTCGATACGCAGTATTTT
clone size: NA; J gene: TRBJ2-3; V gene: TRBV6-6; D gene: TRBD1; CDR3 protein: CASSNRGLVDTQYF; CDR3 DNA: TGTGCCAGCAGCAACAGGGGGCTAGTAGATACGCAGTATTTT
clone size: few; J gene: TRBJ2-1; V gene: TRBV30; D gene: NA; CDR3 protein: CACNKGGQGGYNEQFF; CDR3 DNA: TGTGCCTGTAACAAGGGTGGGCAGGGGGGTTACAATGAGCAGTTCTTC
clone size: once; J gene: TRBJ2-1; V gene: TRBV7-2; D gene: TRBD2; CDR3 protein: CASSFSSGGAHNEQFF; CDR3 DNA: TGTGCCAGCAGCTTCTCTAGCGGGGGGGCCCACAATGAGCAGTTCTTC
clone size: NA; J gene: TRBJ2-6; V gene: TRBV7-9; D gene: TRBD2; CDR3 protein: CASSSREEGLSNVLTF; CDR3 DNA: TGTGCCAGCAGCTCCCGGGAGGAGGGACTTTCCAACGTCCTGACTTTC
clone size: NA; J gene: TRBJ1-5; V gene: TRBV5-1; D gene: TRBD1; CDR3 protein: CASSAGTGVNQPQHF; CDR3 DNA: TGCGCCAGCAGCGCCGGGACAGGGGTAAATCAGCCCCAGCATTTT
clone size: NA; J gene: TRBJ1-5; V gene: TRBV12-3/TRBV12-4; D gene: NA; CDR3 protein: CASRKGGRQPQHF; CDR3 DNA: TGTGCCAGCAGAAAGGGAGGGCGTCAGCCCCAGCATTTT
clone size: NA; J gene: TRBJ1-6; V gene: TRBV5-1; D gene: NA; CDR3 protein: CASSLGQNSPLHF; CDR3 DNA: TGCGCCAGCAGCTTGGGGCAGAATTCACCCCTCCACTTT
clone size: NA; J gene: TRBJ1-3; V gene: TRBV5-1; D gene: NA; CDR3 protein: CASSPYLQKIRSGNTIYF; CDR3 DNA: TGCGCCAGCAGCCCGTACCTACAGAAAATCCGCTCTGGAAACACCATATATTTT
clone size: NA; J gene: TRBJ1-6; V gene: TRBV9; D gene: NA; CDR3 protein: CASSVFSDSPLHF; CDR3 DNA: TGTGCCAGCAGCGTCTTCTCGGATTCACCCCTCCACTTT
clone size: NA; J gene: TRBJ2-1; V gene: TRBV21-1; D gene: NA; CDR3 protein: CASSNRRDVNCSSYNEQFF; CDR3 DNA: TGTGCCAGCAGCAATCGGCGGGACGTAAACTGTAGCTCCTACAATGAGCAGTTCTTC
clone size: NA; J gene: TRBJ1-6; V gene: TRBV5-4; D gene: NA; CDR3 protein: CASSLEGNSPLHF; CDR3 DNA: TGTGCCAGCAGCTTGGAGGGGAATTCACCCCTCCACTTT
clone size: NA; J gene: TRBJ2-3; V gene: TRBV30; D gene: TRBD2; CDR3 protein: CAWSWAGAGGVRDTQYF; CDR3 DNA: TGTGCCTGGAGTTGGGCAGGAGCGGGGGGCGTTCGAGATACGCAGTATTTT
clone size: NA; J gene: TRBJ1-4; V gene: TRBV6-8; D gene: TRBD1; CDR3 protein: CASSRDRRCEKLFF; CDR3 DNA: TGTGCCAGCAGTCGGGACAGAAGATGTGAAAAACTGTTTTTT
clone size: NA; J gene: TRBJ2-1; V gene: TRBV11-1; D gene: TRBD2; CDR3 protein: CASSSTWDYPYEQFF; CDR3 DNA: TGTGCCAGCAGCTCAACCTGGGACTACCCCTATGAGCAGTTCTTC
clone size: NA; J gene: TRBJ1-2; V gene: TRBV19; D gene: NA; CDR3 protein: CASSRTDRDTEMKGYTF; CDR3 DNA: TGTGCCAGTAGTAGAACAGACCGGGACACCGAAATGAAAGGCTACACCTTC
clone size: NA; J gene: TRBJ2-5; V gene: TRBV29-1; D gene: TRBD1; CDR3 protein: CSVVRDREQETQYF; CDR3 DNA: TGCAGCGTTGTCCGGGACAGGGAGCAAGAGACCCAGTACTTC
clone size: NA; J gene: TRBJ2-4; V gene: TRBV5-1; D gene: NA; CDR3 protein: CASSLGQYRVVAKNIQYF; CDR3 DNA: TGCGCCAGCAGCTTGGGACAGTATAGAGTCGTAGCCAAAAACATTCAGTACTTC
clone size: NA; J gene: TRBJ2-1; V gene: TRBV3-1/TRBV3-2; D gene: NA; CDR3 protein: CASSHAVAGAKYNEQFF; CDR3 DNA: TGTGCCAGCAGCCACGCCGTGGCGGGGGCCAAATACAATGAGCAGTTCTTC